These T cell receptor beta chains were read from a single sample in a study of PD-1 blockade in mismatch repair-deficient tumors. Clones were sequenced by immunoSEQ multiplex PCR, and TCRdb holds only the in-frame ones, with some missing. This sample has about 68,000 clones; approximately 80% occur once, and the top ten carry 4.5% to 6.5%. The sample consisted of peripheral blood, taken 2 weeks after starting pembrolizumab. Receptors originate from an adult with mismatch repair-deficient cancer. Both conserved end residues are part of each CDR3. D genes are given only for firm matches. Clone size appears in some rows only: once, few, many, or a class for an expanded clone.

size,J,D,V,DNA,CDR3
few,TRBJ2-1,NA,TRBV6-4,TGTGCCAGCAGTAAGGAGTCGGGGAATGAGCAGTTCTTC,CASSKESGNEQFF
NA,TRBJ1-1,NA,TRBV29-1,TGCAGCGTTGCCCCCAGGGGCTTTTTCGAAGCTTTCTTT,CSVAPRGFFEAFF
NA,TRBJ2-7,NA,TRBV7-9,TGTGCCAGCAGCTTAAGTCAGACTCCCTACGAGCAGTACTTC,CASSLSQTPYEQYF
NA,TRBJ1-1,NA,TRBV21-1,TGTGCCAGCAGCACAGCCCCCTTTGTGGCAAACACTGAAGCTTTCTTT,CASSTAPFVANTEAFF
NA,TRBJ2-7,NA,TRBV27,TGTGCCAGCAGTTTGGCCAGGGGTTACGAGCAGTACTTC,CASSLARGYEQYF
NA,TRBJ1-1,NA,TRBV2,TGTGCCAGCAGTGAAACGGCTGCCATGAACACTGAAGCTTTCTTT,CASSETAAMNTEAFF
NA,TRBJ2-7,NA,TRBV7-9,TGTGCCAGCAGCTCCGAGCGCGAGCAGTACTTC,CASSSEREQYF
NA,TRBJ2-3,NA,TRBV11-3,TGTGCCAGCAGCTTAGATATTGACAGCACAGATACGCAGTATTTT,CASSLDIDSTDTQYF
NA,TRBJ2-3,NA,TRBV5-6,TGTGCCAGCAGCTTGGGATCCAGGATGGATACGCAGTATTTT,CASSLGSRMDTQYF
once,TRBJ2-2,NA,TRBV7-9,TGTGCCAGCAGCCAAGGGGCCTCGAACACCGGGGAGCTGTTTTTT,CASSQGASNTGELFF
once,TRBJ1-2,NA,TRBV5-1,TGCGCCAGCAGCTTGGGGACAGAGGGCGGCTACACCTTC,CASSLGTEGGYTF
NA,TRBJ2-3,TRBD2,TRBV9,TGTGCCAGCAGCGTAGCGGGGACTAGCGGAACAACAGATACGCAGTATTTT,CASSVAGTSGTTDTQYF
NA,TRBJ2-7,NA,TRBV4-3,TGCGCCAGCAGCAAAGCGGCTAGCCACGAGCAGTACTTC,CASSKAASHEQYF
once,TRBJ2-7,NA,TRBV27,TGTGCCAGCAGTTTATTTCCTGGGGACGACGAGCAGTACTTC,CASSLFPGDDEQYF
NA,TRBJ2-5,TRBD1,TRBV9,TGTGCCAGCAGCGCCAGAGAAGGGGGCTGGGTTGGAGAGACCCAGTACTTC,CASSAREGGWVGETQYF
once,TRBJ2-5,NA,TRBV5-1,TGCGCCAGCAGCTTGTCTGAGGGCCGAGAAGAGACCCAGTACTTC,CASSLSEGREETQYF
NA,TRBJ2-7,TRBD2,TRBV9,TGTGCCAGCAGCTTTACTAGCGGGAGCAAGTACGAGCAGTACTTC,CASSFTSGSKYEQYF
few,TRBJ1-4,TRBD1,TRBV30,TGTGCCTGGAGTGTACAAGGGACAGGGGATGAAAAACTGTTTTTT,CAWSVQGTGDEKLFF
NA,TRBJ1-5,NA,TRBV28,TGTGCCAGCAGTTTAGGAGTGGGCAGGGACATCAGTCAGCCCCAGCATTTT,CASSLGVGRDISQPQHF
NA,TRBJ2-7,NA,TRBV9,TGTGCCAGCAGCGTAGCCGGGTACGACGACGAGCAGTACTTC,CASSVAGYDDEQYF
once,TRBJ2-1,NA,TRBV30,TGTGCCTGGAGTGTAGCTAGCAGATACAATGAGCAGTTCTTC,CAWSVASRYNEQFF
few,TRBJ1-2,TRBD1,TRBV25-1,TGTGCCAGCCTTCGACAGGGAGGAGGTGGCTACACCTTC,CASLRQGGGGYTF
NA,TRBJ2-7,NA,TRBV6-1,TGTGCCAGCAGTGAGGCGGCAGCCAACTCCTACGAGCAGTACTTC,CASSEAAANSYEQYF
NA,TRBJ1-2,NA,TRBV19,TGTGCCAGTAGTATAGGACCCGACACCCCGGGCAATGGCTACACCTTC,CASSIGPDTPGNGYTF
NA,TRBJ2-7,NA,TRBV5-2,TGTGCCAGCAGCCCCCCGGGACAGGGGCTTTACGAGCAGTACTTC,CASSPPGQGLYEQYF
medium-sized,TRBJ2-7,TRBD2,TRBV2,TGTGCCAGGGGAACTAGCGGGAGCCGCGAGCAGTACTTC,CARGTSGSREQYF
once,TRBJ2-3,TRBD2,TRBV5-4,TGTGCCAGCAGCAGGACTAGCGGATCCACAGATACGCAGTATTTT,CASSRTSGSTDTQYF
NA,TRBJ1-2,TRBD1,TRBV5-6,TGTGCCAGCAGCCTTGGACAGGACTCCCACTACTATGGCTACACCTTC,CASSLGQDSHYYGYTF
NA,TRBJ2-3,TRBD2,TRBV5-8,TGTGCCAGCAGCTCCCTAGCGGGAGTAGGCACAGATACGCAGTATTTT,CASSSLAGVGTDTQYF
once,TRBJ1-5,TRBD1,TRBV30,TGTGCCTGGTCCCAGACAGGGGATGATCAGCCCCAGCATTTT,CAWSQTGDDQPQHF
NA,TRBJ1-2,TRBD1,TRBV10-2,TGCGCCAGCAGTGAGGACAGGGCCACTGGCTACACCTTC,CASSEDRATGYTF
NA,TRBJ1-1,NA,TRBV11-2,TGTGCCAGCAGCCGCCAGACAGTACTGAACACTGAAGCTTTCTTT,CASSRQTVLNTEAFF
NA,TRBJ1-1,TRBD1,TRBV11-1,TGTGCCAGCAGCTCGTGGACAGGACAGAACACTGAAGCTTTCTTT,CASSSWTGQNTEAFF
NA,TRBJ2-7,TRBD1,TRBV5-1,TGCGCCAGCAGCTTGGGACAGGGGGCTGACGAGCAGTACTTC,CASSLGQGADEQYF
NA,TRBJ2-3,NA,TRBV10-3,TGTGCCATCAGGGGGGACTCACAACCCCCAGATACGCAGTATTTT,CAIRGDSQPPDTQYF
NA,TRBJ2-1,TRBD2,TRBV5-1,TGCGCCAGCAGCTCCGGGACTAGCTCGGGGGATGAGCAGTTCTTC,CASSSGTSSGDEQFF
once,TRBJ2-4,NA,TRBV5-1,TGCGCCAGCAGCTCGAGGGAGAGACAGTACTTC,CASSSRERQYF
NA,TRBJ2-5,NA,TRBV4-1,TGCGCCAGCAGCCAGCGATCTAGCACCCAAGAGACCCAGTACTTC,CASSQRSSTQETQYF
once,TRBJ2-7,NA,TRBV7-6,TGTGCCAGCAGCCCGACGGACTACGAGCAGTACTTC,CASSPTDYEQYF
NA,TRBJ2-7,NA,TRBV7-9,TGTGCCAGCAGCTTAATCCCCTATGACAGCTCCTACGAGCAGTACTTC,CASSLIPYDSSYEQYF
NA,TRBJ1-2,TRBD1,TRBV19,TGTGCCAGTAGTTCGACAGGGGCCTATGGCTACACCTTC,CASSSTGAYGYTF
NA,TRBJ1-4,NA,TRBV9,TGTGCCAGCAGCGTGGGGGGAACTAATGAAAAACTGTTTTTT,CASSVGGTNEKLFF
few,TRBJ1-3,NA,TRBV10-3,TGTGCCATCAGTGAGTCATCAGGACGCTCTGGAAACACCATATATTTT,CAISESSGRSGNTIYF
NA,TRBJ2-5,TRBD2,TRBV5-1,TGCGCCAGCATGAGCGGGAGCTGGGTAGAGACCCAGTACTTC,CASMSGSWVETQYF
NA,TRBJ2-1,TRBD2,TRBV5-1,TGCGCCAGCTCGCCCGGTTGGACTAGCGGAAACAATGAGCAGTTCTTC,CASSPGWTSGNNEQFF
NA,TRBJ2-1,TRBD2,TRBV10-2,TGCGCCAGCGCCCGACTAGCGGAGGTGAACAATGAGCAGTTCTTC,CASARLAEVNNEQFF
NA,TRBJ2-2,TRBD2,TRBV7-2,TGTGCCAGCAGCCTCTATGGAGCGGGAGGCGGGGAGCTGTTTTTT,CASSLYGAGGGELFF
NA,TRBJ2-3,NA,TRBV7-9,TGTGCCAGCAGCTTATTCGACGGTAGCACAGATACGCAGTATTTT,CASSLFDGSTDTQYF
NA,TRBJ1-4,TRBD1,TRBV6-5,TGTGCCAGCAGGGGGACAGGGGGTGAAAAACTGTTTTTT,CASRGTGGEKLFF
NA,TRBJ2-7,NA,TRBV19,TGTGCCAGTAGTATAGGCCCTCTCACTTACGAGCAGTACTTC,CASSIGPLTYEQYF
NA,TRBJ2-1,TRBD1,TRBV28,TGTGCCAGCTTAAGACAGGGGCAATACAATGAGCAGTTCTTC,CASLRQGQYNEQFF
NA,TRBJ1-2,NA,TRBV2,TGTGCCAGCAGTGGAAGGGGCTCCGTGGCCGGCTACACCTTC,CASSGRGSVAGYTF
NA,TRBJ2-5,TRBD2,TRBV19,TGTGCCAGTAGTATAGGGGCTAGCGGGAGGAGTTTTCAAGAGACCCAGTACTTC,CASSIGASGRSFQETQYF
NA,TRBJ2-1,NA,TRBV5-4,TGTGCCAGCAGCTTGAGTCCAGCTAATGAGCAGTTCTTC,CASSLSPANEQFF
NA,TRBJ1-2,TRBD1,TRBV27,TGTGCCAGCAGTTTTAGGACAGGGGGTAATGCGTATGGCTACACCTTC,CASSFRTGGNAYGYTF